The 30 T cell receptor beta chains below all came from one sample that was sequenced in a study of cytomegalovirus exposure and HLA in healthy donors listed by TCRdb under 2017. The method was the immunoSEQ multiplex PCR assay. Entries here come from immuneACCESS through TCRdb and include only in-frame sequences with V and J called. Some clones fail to appear in such tables; in the studies checked, an unresolved V gene covers under half of the shortfall, and the cause of the remainder is unknown. The sample records more than 95,000 clones, approximately 86% of which are singletons. The ten most abundant clones make up 4% to 4.5% of the sample. Sequencing input: PBMCs. The receptors here all came from a woman younger than 35 in good health and CMV-seropositive.

The gene calls are TRBV7-6 and TRBJ1-6; D perhaps matches TRBD1 (5 bases). The CDR3 is 15 residues long. Germline CDR1 and CDR2: SGHVS and FNYEAQ. Trimming removed 0 bases from V and 5 bases from J, with 8 bases in between. CDR3 DNA sequence: TGTGCCAGCAGCTTAGCTTGGGGCCATAATTCACCCCTCCACTTT. Translation gives CASSLAWGHNSPLHF. The full variable domain, its missing parts supplied by reference TRBV7-6 and TRBJ1-6, is GAGVSQSPRYKVTKRGQDVALRCDPISGHVSLYWYRQALGQGPEFLTYFNYEAQQDKSGLPNDRFSAERPEGSISTLTIQRTEQRDSAMYRCASSLAWGHNSPLHFGNGTRLTVT.

The rearrangement uses TRBV20-1 and TRBJ1-1; D remains ambiguous. V lost 1 base and J lost 9, with 9 bases in between. The CDR3 spans 11 residues. From germline, CDR1 is DFQATT and CDR2 SNEGSKA (reference sequence). CDR3 sequence (DNA): TGCAGTGCTAGAGTTGTAGAGAAAGCTTTCTTT. Translated, it gives CSARVVEKAFF.

The V call is TRBV19, the J call TRBJ1-1; tentative D call: TRBD1 (5 bases). Between the trimmed V and J ends, which lost 7 bases and 5 bases, there was a span of 14 bases. Germline lookup yields CDR1 LNHDA and CDR2 SQIVND (reference sequence). The CDR3 sequence is 13 residues long. The CDR3: CASTDGAKTEAFF. DNA of the CDR3: TGTGCCAGTACCGATGGGGCCAAAACTGAAGCTTTCTTT.

The chain combines TRBV11-2 with TRBJ2-7; 10 positions match TRBD2. The CDR3 has 14 amino acids. V lost 7 bases, J lost 6 bases, and 9 bases stayed unmatched. From germline, CDR1 is SGHAT and CDR2 FQNNGV. The CDR3 spells CASTPTSGTGEQYF. Here the CDR3 DNA reads TGTGCCAGCACCCCCACTAGCGGGACGGGCGAGCAGTACTTC.

The sample holds one count of this clone. The chain has TRBV28 and TRBJ1-2, with TRBD1 matching over 11 bases. The CDR3 extends over 15 amino acids. Trimming cost V 8 bases and J 5 bases; bases outside gene matches: 10. Germline loops: CDR1 MDHEN, CDR2 SYDVKM. The CDR3 loop reads CASVPGQGGPYGYTF. CDR3 sequence (DNA): TGTGCCAGCGTCCCGGGACAGGGGGGACCATATGGCTACACCTTC.

This sequence joins TRBV27 and TRBJ2-7, with TRBD1 matching over 8 bases. Germline values: CDR1 MNHEY, CDR2 SMNVEV (reference sequence). The CDR3 runs 16 residues. Unmatched junction bases numbered 14, after V lost 7 bases and J lost 3 bases. In DNA, the CDR3 is TGTGCCAGCAATCCATTAGGGGGGACAGGTTTCTACGAGCAGTACTTC. Residues: CASNPLGGTGFYEQYF.

The rearrangement links TRBV7-9 to TRBJ2-1; the match to TRBD2 covers 8 bases. Per the germline V gene, CDR1 is SEHNR and CDR2 is FQNEAQ (reference sequence). This CDR3 region has 14 residues. Losses at the gene ends were 3 bases for V and 9 bases for J; bases not matched to a gene: 7. CDR3 in amino acids: CASSFVAGRVEQFF. CDR3 coding DNA: TGTGCCAGCAGCTTTGTAGCGGGAAGGGTTGAGCAGTTCTTC.

This chain connects TRBV6-4 to TRBJ2-7; a possible D gene is TRBD1 (6 bases). Germline CDR1 is MRHNA and CDR2 is SNTAGT. With 10 bases removed from V and 2 bases from J, the gap between germline ends came to 12 bases. The CDR3 is 12 amino acids. The CDR3 DNA is TGTGCCACCAGACAGGAGACCTACGAGCAGTACTTC. Translated, it gives CATRQETYEQYF.

The chain uses TRBV19 and TRBJ2-5; 8 nucleotides align to TRBD2. CDR3 length: 14 amino acids. Germline V gives CDR1 LNHDA, CDR2 SQIVND (reference sequence). V gave up 1 base and J gave up 3 bases; unmatched junction bases: 1. The CDR3 reads CASSIAGGEETQYF. DNA for the CDR3: TGTGCCAGTAGTATAGCGGGGGGGGAAGAGACCCAGTACTTC.

The chain links TRBV5-4 to TRBJ2-4; D is perhaps TRBD1 (7 bases). Germline CDR1 SGHNT, CDR2 YYREEE (reference sequence). The CDR3 loop spans 16 amino acids. Trimming took 5 bases from V and 0 from J, leaving 15 bases between them. The CDR3: CASSPGDSLAKNIQYF. The DNA of the CDR3 is TGTGCCAGCAGTCCGGGGGACAGTTTAGCCAAAAACATTCAGTACTTC.

This clone was seen only a few times. The junction and the germline gene differ at one end; a read error may be behind it. This sequence joins TRBV7-7 and TRBJ2-1, with 9 nucleotides matching TRBD1. The CDR3 length is 15 residues. Germline loops: CDR1 SSHAT, CDR2 FNYEAQ (reference sequence). The CDR3 region is CASSLGRTGVNEQFF. In nucleotides, the CDR3 is TGTGCTAGCAGCTTAGGGAGGACAGGGGTCAATGAGCAGTTCTTC.

The chain links TRBV7-9 to TRBJ1-1; possible D gene TRBD1, 6 bases. The CDR3 is made up of 13 amino acids. The germline CDR1 and CDR2 sequences are SEHNR and FQNEAQ (reference sequence). Trimming took off 4 bases at V and 12 bases at J, with 18 bases between the two ends. The chain's CDR3 is CASSSGTGSTTFF. The CDR3 DNA sequence: TGTGCCAGCAGCTCAGGTACAGGGTCGACAACTTTCTTT.

The rearrangement joins TRBV5-8 to TRBJ2-7, with TRBD2 as a possible D gene (5 bases). Trimming shortened V by 3 bases and J by 3 bases, and 10 bases separated the two germline ends. The CDR3 runs 13 residues. CDR1 and CDR2 (germline): SGHTS, YDEGEE. The CDR3 spells CASSYGINYEQYF. As DNA, the CDR3 is TGTGCCAGCAGCTACGGGATCAACTACGAGCAGTACTTC. Using reference TRBV5-8 and TRBJ2-7 for the parts outside the CDR3, the full variable domain is EAGVTQSPTHLIKTRGQQATLRCSPISGHTSVYWYQQALGLGLQFLLWYDEGEERNRGNFPPRFSGRQFPNYSSELNVNALELEDSALYLCASSYGINYEQYFGPGTRLTVT.

The gene calls are TRBV27 and TRBJ2-1; 8 bases are a match to TRBD2. Trimming at V came to 2 bases and at J to 2 bases, leaving 2 bases not matched to a gene. The CDR3 loop spans 15 amino acids. Germline CDR1 reads MNHEY; CDR2 reads SMNVEV (reference sequence). The CDR3: CASSLGLATYNEQFF. CDR3 DNA: TGTGCCAGCAGTTTAGGACTAGCCACCTACAATGAGCAGTTCTTC.

This sequence joins TRBV5-1 and TRBJ2-3, with D tentatively TRBD2 (5 bases). Per germline, CDR1 SGHRS and CDR2 YFSETQ. The germline V and J ends were trimmed by 4 bases and 4 bases, with 16 bases remaining between them. The CDR3 length is 15 residues. The CDR3 sequence is CASSPTRVAPDTQYF. DNA of the CDR3: TGCGCCAGCAGCCCCACGCGGGTGGCCCCAGATACGCAGTATTTT.

This sequence joins TRBV9 and TRBJ2-6, with 10 bases fitting TRBD1. The CDR3 has 22 amino acids. V was pared by 0 bases and J by 2 bases, with 17 bases of the junction left unmatched. Germline V gives CDR1 SGDLS, CDR2 YYNGEE. The DNA of the CDR3 is TGTGCCAGCAGCGTAGAGGCTCCCCGTGGGGGACAGGGGTTGACTGGGGCCAACGTCCTGACTTTC. As protein: CASSVEAPRGGQGLTGANVLTF.

This clone is a singleton in its sample. The chain employs TRBV6-6 and TRBJ2-7; D unclear. From germline, CDR1 is MNHNY and CDR2 SVGAGI (reference sequence). With 6 bases removed from V and 7 bases from J, the gap between germline ends came to 10 bases. The CDR3 has 11 amino acids. The DNA of the CDR3 is TGTGCCAGCAGCCTGGGCCAAGAGCAGTACTTC. This translates into CASSLGQEQYF.

The chain carries TRBV19 and TRBJ1-6; TRBD1 agrees at 10 bases. The CDR3 is made up of 16 amino acids. Germline CDR1 is LNHDA and CDR2 is SQIVND (reference sequence). With V trimmed by 2 bases and J by 9 bases, 7 bases remained unmatched. The CDR3 DNA is TGTGCCAGTAGTATAAGGGGTGGGACAGGGGCTTCACCCCTCCACTTT. Amino acid sequence: CASSIRGGTGASPLHF.

Only a few counts were recorded for this clone. The CDR3 region is CASSGRTGGGSPLHF. The DNA for the CDR3 is TGTGCCAGCAGTGGGCGGACAGGGGGCGGTTCACCCCTCCACTTT. The rearrangement uses TRBV2 and TRBJ1-6; TRBD1 agrees at 11 bases. The germline V gene encodes CDR1 SNHLY and CDR2 FYNNEI. V trimming: 4 bases; J trimming: 9 bases; junction bases outside the gene matches: 5. This CDR3 is 15 amino acids long.

The chain joins TRBV14 to TRBJ1-1; possible D gene TRBD1, 5 bases. With 4 bases removed from V and 6 bases from J, the gap between germline ends came to 12 bases. Germline V CDR1 and CDR2: SGHDN, FVKESK. The CDR3 spans 13 residues. The CDR3: CASSPGGGSEAFF. The CDR3 coding sequence is TGTGCCAGCAGCCCGGGGGGAGGTTCTGAAGCTTTCTTT. Complete variable domain (other parts from reference TRBV14 and TRBJ1-1): EAGVTQFPSHSVIEKGQTVTLRCDPISGHDNLYWYRRVMGKEIKFLLHFVKESKQDESGMPNNRFLAERTGGTYSTLKVQPAELEDSGVYFCASSPGGGSEAFFGQGTRLTVV.

This clone was observed a handful of times. CDR3 region: CASSELAKNIQYF. The CDR3 nucleotides are TGTGCCAGCAGTGAACTAGCCAAAAACATTCAGTACTTC. This chain links TRBV6-1 with TRBJ2-4; D ambiguous. This CDR3 comprises 13 residues. Germline values: CDR1 MNHNS, CDR2 SASEGT. Trimming left V 2 bases short and J 0 bases short, with 2 bases between.

This chain connects TRBV7-2 to TRBJ1-1; possible D gene TRBD1, 5 bases. Trimming pared 3 bases from V and 5 bases from J, leaving 10 bases between. Germline lookup yields CDR1 SGHTA and CDR2 FQGNSA. This CDR3 contains 13 residues. The CDR3 here is CASSFNRGTEAFF. The CDR3, as DNA: TGTGCCAGCAGCTTTAATCGGGGGACTGAAGCTTTCTTT. Drawing the rest from reference TRBV7-2 and TRBJ1-1, the complete variable domain is GAGVSQSPSNKVTEKGKDVELRCDPISGHTALYWYRQSLGQGLEFLIYFQGNSAPDKSGLPSDRFSAERTGGSVSTLTIQRTQQEDSAVYLCASSFNRGTEAFFGQGTRLTVV.

V gene TRBV28 combines with J gene TRBJ2-3; the match to TRBD1 covers 7 bases. CDR3 length: 17 amino acids. CDR1 is MDHEN and CDR2 is SYDVKM in the germline V gene. Trimming cost V 5 bases and J 2 bases; bases outside gene matches: 13. The CDR3 bases are TGTGCCAGCAGTCTAGTCCGGGACAGCACTACCACAGATACGCAGTATTTT. It encodes CASSLVRDSTTTDTQYF.

This clone was seen only once. The chain combines TRBV2 with TRBJ2-2, with 10 positions matching TRBD1. Germline values: CDR1 SNHLY, CDR2 FYNNEI. CDR3 length: 13 residues. V was clipped by 4 bases and J by 9 bases; unmatched bases: 2. The DNA for the CDR3 is TGTGCCAGCAGTGGGGACAGGGGCCGGGAGCTGTTTTTT. Its protein is CASSGDRGRELFF.

A few counts support this clone. The J gene is TRBJ2-4, the V gene TRBV4-1, with 11 bases lining up with TRBD2. The CDR3 is made up of 16 amino acids. V lost 4 bases and J lost 4; bases outside the gene matches: 6. The V gene's germline CDR1 is MGHRA and CDR2 YSYEKL. The CDR3 sequence: CASSLTLAGGKNIQYF. The CDR3 DNA reads as TGCGCCAGCAGCCTGACTCTAGCGGGGGGTAAAAACATTCAGTACTTC.

The chain uses TRBV19 and TRBJ1-5; 7 bases match TRBD1. Trimming at V came to 7 bases and at J to 6 bases, leaving 12 bases not matched to a gene. Looked up from germline, CDR1 is LNHDA and CDR2 is SQIVND (reference sequence). This CDR3 is built from 15 residues. Here the CDR3 DNA reads TGTGCCAGTAACGGGAAGACAGGGAACCCTCAGCCCCAGCATTTT. Protein: CASNGKTGNPQPQHF.

The V and J genes are TRBV19 and TRBJ2-3; D is uncertain. V lost 1 base to trimming and J lost 1 base, with 3 bases between them. This CDR3 spans 13 amino acids. The germline V gene encodes CDR1 LNHDA and CDR2 SQIVND (reference sequence). The CDR3 DNA follows: TGTGCCAGTAGTATAGGCGGCACAGATACGCAGTATTTT. This gives the protein CASSIGGTDTQYF.

This chain joins TRBV30 and TRBJ1-1, with D perhaps TRBD1 (5 bases). CDR3 length equals 13 residues. The germline gives CDR1 GTSNPN, CDR2 SVGIG (reference sequence). The V gene lost 0 bases and the J gene lost 4 bases, with 9 bases spanning the gap. The CDR3: CAWSVGGGTEAFF. The DNA for the CDR3 is TGTGCCTGGAGTGTGGGGGGGGGCACTGAAGCTTTCTTT.

The V call is TRBV5-6, the J call TRBJ2-7; D might be TRBD1 (6 bases). The CDR3 extends over 14 amino acids. Trimming cost V 3 bases and J 3 bases, with 13 bases left between them. Germline-derived CDR1 and CDR2 are SGHDT and YYEEEE. The CDR3 sequence is CASSSPGQGYEQYF. In DNA form, the CDR3 reads TGTGCCAGCAGCTCGCCGGGACAAGGCTACGAGCAGTACTTC.

This clone was picked up one time. This chain connects TRBV7-9 to TRBJ2-3; 7 positions match TRBD1. Germline V gene lookup returns CDR1 SEHNR and CDR2 FQNEAQ (reference sequence). CDR3 length equals 13 residues. J lost 11 bases, V lost 0 bases, and 5 bases had no gene match. The CDR3 sequence: CASSLAGDSEQYF. In DNA, the CDR3 is TGTGCCAGCAGCTTAGCGGGGGACAGTGAGCAGTATTTT.